One and the same sample provided the 25 T cell receptor beta chains below, sequenced in a study of tissue T cells after allogeneic stem cell transplantation. Some clones are missing from TCRdb's copy, which holds only in-frame ones; the method was immunoSEQ multiplex PCR. The sample has about 6,800 clones, roughly 56% seen once. The sequencing here drew on duodenum tissue, taken at autopsy. These receptors all stem from a female donor older than 55 with lung cancer.

This rearrangement joins TRBV30 to TRBJ2-3; TRBD2 agrees at 9 bases. J gave up 3 bases and V 5 bases, and 9 bases lay outside the gene matches. Germline lookup yields CDR1 GTSNPN and CDR2 SVGIG (reference sequence). The CDR3 sequence is 15 residues long. The CDR3 here is CAWGRGSGGTDTQYF. In DNA form, the CDR3 reads TGTGCCTGGGGCCGGGGTAGCGGGGGTACAGATACGCAGTATTTT.

This CDR3 is CASSPIGGFDYGYTF. CDR3 in DNA: TGTGCCAGCAGCCCCATTGGGGGGTTCGACTATGGCTACACCTTC. The chain couples TRBV14 to TRBJ1-2; maybe TRBD1 (5 bases). The V gene's germline CDR1 is SGHDN and CDR2 FVKESK. V gave up 4 bases and J gave up 3 bases, with 15 bases separating them. The CDR3 totals 15 residues.

The CDR3 reads CASSQSCRNGYTF. As DNA, the CDR3 is TGCGCCAGCAGTCAATCTTGCAGGAATGGCTACACCTTC. The chain combines TRBV23-1 with TRBJ1-2; D is unresolved. TRBV23-1 is given ORF status, its function remaining uncertain. The CDR3 contains 13 residues. Trimming pared 0 bases from V and 6 bases from J, leaving 8 bases between.

The chain links TRBV30 to TRBJ1-6, with TRBD1 matching over 11 bases. This CDR3 is 14 amino acids long. V was clipped by 3 bases and J by 9 bases; unmatched bases: 4. The germline gives CDR1 GTSNPN, CDR2 SVGIG (reference sequence). The CDR3 sequence is CAWSVGTGGSPLHF. The CDR3, as DNA: TGTGCCTGGAGCGTCGGGACAGGGGGTTCACCCCTCCACTTT.

The chain uses TRBV30 and TRBJ1-2; unclear D gene. The ends were cut back, 2 bases at V and 5 bases at J, with 12 bases in the middle. Germline-derived CDR1 and CDR2 are GTSNPN and SVGIG (reference sequence). The CDR3 loop spans 13 amino acids. CDR3 nucleotide sequence: TGTGCCTGGAGTACTGGCAGGAATTATGGCTACACCTTC. Translated, it gives CAWSTGRNYGYTF.

The chain recombines TRBV19 with TRBJ1-1; D uncertain. This CDR3 spans 14 amino acids. The V gene's germline CDR1 is LNHDA and CDR2 SQIVND (reference sequence). Trimming took 8 bases from V and 1 from J, leaving 14 bases between them. DNA of the CDR3: TGTGCCAGTTGGGATGGTGGCGCGAACACTGAAGCTTTCTTT. It specifies CASWDGGANTEAFF. The whole variable domain, remainder taken from reference TRBV19 and TRBJ1-1, is DGGITQSPKYLFRKEGQNVTLSCEQNLNHDAMYWYRQDPGQGLRLIYYSQIVNDFQKGDIAEGYSVSREKKESFPLTVTSAQKNPTAFYLCASWDGGANTEAFFGQGTRLTVV.

The genes are TRBV7-2 and TRBJ2-5, with D perhaps TRBD1 (6 bases). Germline values: CDR1 SGHTA, CDR2 FQGNSA. Trimming shortened V by 5 bases and J by 1 base, and 17 bases separated the two germline ends. The CDR3 is 16 amino acids. The CDR3 loop is CASSVMPGHRQETQYF. CDR3 nucleotides: TGTGCCAGCAGCGTCATGCCGGGACACCGCCAAGAGACCCAGTACTTC.

This rearrangement joins TRBV6-5 to TRBJ2-7; 7 bases are a match to TRBD2. J gave up 2 bases and V 2 bases, and 6 bases lay outside the gene matches. Germline values: CDR1 MNHEY, CDR2 SVGAGI. The CDR3 has 15 residues. CDR3 in DNA: TGTGCCAGCAGTTACGGGGGAAGCGGGGCCTACGAGCAGTACTTC. Protein product: CASSYGGSGAYEQYF.

Concerning this clone: Relative to the germline gene, one junction end is altered; a read error may explain this. V and J are TRBV11-2 and TRBJ1-3, with 8 bases lining up with TRBD1. Germline assignment: CDR1 SGHAT and CDR2 FQNNGV. The CDR3 extends over 13 amino acids. The CDR3 loop reads CASPTGGGAGLDF. In nucleotides, the CDR3 is TGTGCCAGCCCCACAGGGGGAGGGGCCGGCCTGGATTTT.

The gene calls are TRBV6-4 and TRBJ1-1, with a tentative D call TRBD1 (5 bases). CDR1 is MRHNA, CDR2 SNTAGT, per germline. V was shortened by 4 bases and J by 1 base, with 7 bases between the two germline ends. The CDR3 is made up of 13 amino acids. CDR3: CASSGQPNTEAFF. Here the CDR3 DNA reads TGTGCCAGCAGTGGACAGCCGAACACTGAAGCTTTCTTT.

V is TRBV30 and J is TRBJ1-1; D perhaps matches TRBD1 (5 bases). Per germline, CDR1 GTSNPN and CDR2 SVGIG (reference sequence). The V end was cut by 0 bases, the J end by 4 bases, with 15 bases between. The CDR3 has 15 residues. The CDR3 DNA follows: TGTGCCTGGAGTGTATTACTCTGGGGGATCACTGAAGCTTTCTTT. This sequence encodes CAWSVLLWGITEAFF.

The chain employs TRBV25-1 and TRBJ1-1; D gene ambiguous. This CDR3 spans 12 amino acids. Germline V gene data show CDR1 as MGHDK and CDR2 as SYGVNS. The V and J ends lost 6 bases and 3 bases respectively, with 8 bases between them. CDR3 in amino acids: CASSEGYTEAFF. The CDR3 region has the DNA TGTGCCAGCAGCGAAGGGTACACTGAAGCTTTCTTT.

The chain is built from TRBV29-1 and TRBJ1-2, with TRBD1 as a possible D gene (6 bases). In germline, CDR1 is SQVTM, CDR2 ANQGSEA. This CDR3 has 15 amino acids. The germline V and J ends were trimmed by 7 bases and 4 bases, with 22 bases remaining between them. CDR3 coding DNA: TGCAGCGGTGTGGGGGCGGGCGCCCTCTTCTATGGCTACACCTTC. Translated: CSGVGAGALFYGYTF.

By proportion, this clone is medium-sized. The chain combines TRBV19 with TRBJ1-5, with a tentative D call TRBD1 (5 bases). CDR1 and CDR2 (germline): LNHDA, SQIVND (reference sequence). Trimming shortened V by 6 bases and J by 2 bases, and 14 bases separated the two germline ends. This CDR3 is built from 15 residues. The CDR3 spells CASRNRRLGNQPQHF. The CDR3 DNA follows: TGTGCCAGTAGAAACAGGAGATTGGGCAATCAGCCCCAGCATTTT.

The chain joins TRBV7-2 to TRBJ2-3; D might be TRBD1 (5 bases). This CDR3 is 16 amino acids long. CDR1 SGHTA and CDR2 FQGNSA come from the germline V gene. V shed 2 bases and J shed 1 base, with 13 bases lying between them. This CDR3 reads CASSLRAGYGTDTQYF. CDR3 in DNA: TGTGCCAGCAGCTTAAGGGCAGGGTACGGCACAGATACGCAGTATTTT.

The chain is built from TRBV15 and TRBJ2-7, with 9 bases matching TRBD1. V was clipped by 3 bases and J by 6 bases; unmatched bases: 6. This CDR3 is 14 amino acids long. CDR1 and CDR2 (germline): LNHNV, YYDKDF (reference sequence). The CDR3 protein is CATSSGTGFSEQYF. For the CDR3, the DNA is TGTGCCACCAGCAGCGGGACAGGGTTCTCCGAGCAGTACTTC.

The V gene is TRBV4-1, the J gene TRBJ1-2, with TRBD1 identical over 8 bases. The V and J ends lost 1 base and 8 bases, in that order; junction bases with no gene match: 6. Germline V CDR1 and CDR2: MGHRA, YSYEKL. This CDR3 has 14 residues. CDR3 nucleotides: TGCGCCAGCAGCCAAGGGACAGGGTTTGGGGGCTACACCTTC. This gives the protein CASSQGTGFGGYTF.

The V gene is TRBV15, the J gene TRBJ2-2; D may be TRBD1 (5 bases). CDR1 and CDR2 from the germline V gene are LNHNV and YYDKDF (reference sequence). Deletions cut 8 bases from V and 4 bases from J, with 11 bases between. The CDR3 spans 13 residues. The CDR3 region is CATSTDSTGELFF. DNA of the CDR3: TGTGCCACCTCCACTGACAGCACCGGGGAGCTGTTTTTT.

In its sample, this clone is medium-sized. The chain has TRBV6-1 and TRBJ2-1; 10 bases line up with TRBD2. The CDR3 runs 15 residues. Germline CDR1 and CDR2: MNHNS and SASEGT. The V gene end was trimmed by 5 bases and the J gene end by 2 bases; junction bases not matched to a gene: 3. The CDR3 nucleotides read TGTGCCAGCAGTCAACTAGCGGGGACCTACAATGAGCAGTTCTTC. It specifies CASSQLAGTYNEQFF.

CDR3 sequence reads: CASSQGGGHSTYNEQFF. CDR3 DNA: TGTGCCAGCAGCCAAGGAGGGGGACATTCAACCTACAATGAGCAGTTCTTC. The chain recombines TRBV4-2 with TRBJ2-1; D possibly corresponds to TRBD1 (6 bases). There are 17 residues in the CDR3. V lost 1 base and J lost 2, with 15 bases in between. Germline V CDR1 and CDR2: LGHNA, YNFKEQ.

A remark on this clone: The sample carries other DNA sequences with the same CDR3. The rearrangement joins TRBV10-2 to TRBJ1-2; 8 bases agree with TRBD1. The CDR3 has 13 amino acids. CDR1 and CDR2 from the germline V gene are WSHSY and SAAADI. The ends lost 9 bases at V and 3 bases at J; junction bases unmatched: 6. CDR3 protein: CASSGTGDYGYTF. The CDR3 bases are TGCGCCAGTTCCGGGACAGGAGACTATGGCTACACCTTC.

This chain connects TRBV24-1 to TRBJ2-7; D possibly matches TRBD1 or TRBD2 (6 bases each). CDR1 is KGHDR, CDR2 SFDVKD, per germline. The CDR3 sequence is 14 residues long. V was trimmed by 3 bases and J by 2 bases, leaving 10 bases between them. This CDR3 reads CATSDGGPAYEQYF. The CDR3 DNA reads as TGTGCCACCAGTGATGGGGGGCCAGCCTACGAGCAGTACTTC.

The J gene is TRBJ2-5, the V gene TRBV14; 7 bases fit TRBD1. This CDR3 is 14 amino acids long. V lost 4 bases and J lost 4; bases outside the gene matches: 6. Germline CDR1 SGHDN, CDR2 FVKESK. CDR3 loop: CASSRVRGLETQYF. The CDR3 DNA reads TGTGCCAGCAGCCGAGTGAGGGGGCTAGAGACCCAGTACTTC.

This clone was observed a handful of times. Within the sample, other DNA sequences also encode this same CDR3. The chain carries TRBV5-1 and TRBJ1-1; D unclear. The ends were cut back, 2 bases at V and 1 base at J, with 6 bases in the middle. Germline V gene sequence: CDR1 SGHRS, CDR2 YFSETQ. The CDR3 consists of 13 residues. The CDR3 region has the DNA TGCGCCAGCAGCTTTAGAGGGAACACTGAAGCTTTCTTT. Its protein is CASSFRGNTEAFF. The entire variable domain, with the rest obtained from reference TRBV5-1 and TRBJ1-1, is as follows: KAGVTQTPRYLIKTRGQQVTLSCSPISGHRSVSWYQQTPGQGLQFLFEYFSETQRNKGNFPGRFSGRQFSNSRSEMNVSTLELGDSALYLCASSFRGNTEAFFGQGTRLTVV.

The chain combines TRBV6-5 with TRBJ1-2; D is uncertain. V lost 7 bases and J lost 1, with 10 bases in between. The CDR3 runs to 13 residues. Germline CDR1 MNHEY, CDR2 SVGAGI. The CDR3 region has the DNA TGTGCCAGCAAGCAGACTTTTAACTATGGCTACACCTTC. As protein: CASKQTFNYGYTF.